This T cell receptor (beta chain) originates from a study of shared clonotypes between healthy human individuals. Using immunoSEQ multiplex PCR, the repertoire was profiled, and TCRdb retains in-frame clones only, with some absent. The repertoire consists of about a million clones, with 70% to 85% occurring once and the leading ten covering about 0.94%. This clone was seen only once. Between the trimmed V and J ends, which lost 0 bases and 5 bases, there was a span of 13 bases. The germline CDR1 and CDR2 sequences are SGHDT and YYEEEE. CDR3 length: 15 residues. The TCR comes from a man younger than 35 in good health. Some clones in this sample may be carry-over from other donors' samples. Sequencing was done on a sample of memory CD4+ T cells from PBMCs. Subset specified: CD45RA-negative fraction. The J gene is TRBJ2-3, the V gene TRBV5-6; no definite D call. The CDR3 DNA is TGTGCCAGCAGCTTGGCTGTTAATAGGGTAGATACGCAGTATTTT. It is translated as CASSLAVNRVDTQYF.